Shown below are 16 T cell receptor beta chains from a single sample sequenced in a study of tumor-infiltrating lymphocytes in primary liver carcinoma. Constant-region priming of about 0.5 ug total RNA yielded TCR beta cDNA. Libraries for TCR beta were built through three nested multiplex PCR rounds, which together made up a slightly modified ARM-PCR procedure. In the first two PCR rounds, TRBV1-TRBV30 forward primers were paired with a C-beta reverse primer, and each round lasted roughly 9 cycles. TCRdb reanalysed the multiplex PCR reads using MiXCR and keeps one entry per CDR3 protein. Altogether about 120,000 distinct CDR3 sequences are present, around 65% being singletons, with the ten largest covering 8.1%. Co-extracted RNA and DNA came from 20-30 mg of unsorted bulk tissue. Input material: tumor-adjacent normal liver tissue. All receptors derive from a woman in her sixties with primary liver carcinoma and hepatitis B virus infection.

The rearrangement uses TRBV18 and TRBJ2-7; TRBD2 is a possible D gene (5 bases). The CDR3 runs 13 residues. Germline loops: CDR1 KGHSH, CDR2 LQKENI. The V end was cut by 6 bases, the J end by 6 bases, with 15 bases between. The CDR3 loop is CASSPRRRGEQYF. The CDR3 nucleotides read TGTGCCAGCTCGCCCAGGAGGCGCGGCGAGCAGTACTTC.

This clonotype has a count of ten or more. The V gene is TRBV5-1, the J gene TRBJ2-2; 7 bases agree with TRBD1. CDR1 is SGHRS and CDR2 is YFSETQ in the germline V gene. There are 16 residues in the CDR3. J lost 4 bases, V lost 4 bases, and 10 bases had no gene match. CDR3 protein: CASSPTTGLGTGELFF. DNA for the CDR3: TGCGCCAGCAGCCCCACGACAGGGTTGGGCACCGGGGAGCTGTTTTTT. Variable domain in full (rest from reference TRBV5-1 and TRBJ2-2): KAGVTQTPRYLIKTRGQQVTLSCSPISGHRSVSWYQQTPGQGLQFLFEYFSETQRNKGNFPGRFSGRQFSNSRSEMNVSTLELGDSALYLCASSPTTGLGTGELFFGEGSRLTVL.

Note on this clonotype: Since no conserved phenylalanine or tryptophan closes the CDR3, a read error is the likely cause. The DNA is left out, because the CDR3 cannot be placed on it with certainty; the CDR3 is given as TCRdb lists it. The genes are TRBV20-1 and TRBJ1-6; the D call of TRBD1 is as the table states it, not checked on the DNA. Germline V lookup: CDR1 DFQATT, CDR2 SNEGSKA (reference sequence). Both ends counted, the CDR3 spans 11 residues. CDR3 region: CSARTGQGASI.

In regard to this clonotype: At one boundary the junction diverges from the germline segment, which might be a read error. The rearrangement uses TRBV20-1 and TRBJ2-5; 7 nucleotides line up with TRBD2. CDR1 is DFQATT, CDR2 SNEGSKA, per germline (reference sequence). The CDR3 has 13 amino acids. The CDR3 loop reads CSASQGGQDTQYF. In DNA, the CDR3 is TGCAGTGCTAGCCAGGGAGGGCAAGATACCCAGTACTTC.

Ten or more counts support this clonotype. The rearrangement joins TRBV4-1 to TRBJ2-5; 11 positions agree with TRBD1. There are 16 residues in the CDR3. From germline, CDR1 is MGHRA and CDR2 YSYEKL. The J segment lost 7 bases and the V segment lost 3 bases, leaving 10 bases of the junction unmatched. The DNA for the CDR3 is TGCGCCAGCAGCCAGGAACGTGGGACAGGGGGGGTGACCCAGTACTTC. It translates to CASSQERGTGGVTQYF.

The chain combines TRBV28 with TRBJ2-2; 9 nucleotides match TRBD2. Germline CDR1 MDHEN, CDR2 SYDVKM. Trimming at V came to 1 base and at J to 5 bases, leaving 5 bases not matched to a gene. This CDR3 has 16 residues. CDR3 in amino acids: CASSLYSGSWTGELFF. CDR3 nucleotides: TGTGCCAGCAGTTTATATAGCGGGAGTTGGACCGGGGAGCTGTTTTTT.

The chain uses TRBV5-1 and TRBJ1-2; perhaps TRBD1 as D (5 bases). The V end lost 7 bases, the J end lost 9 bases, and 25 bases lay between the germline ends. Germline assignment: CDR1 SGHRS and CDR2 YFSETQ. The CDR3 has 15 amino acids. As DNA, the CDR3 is TGCGCCAGCGACCTGGGGACGTCCCAACTTAGTAGCTACACCTTC. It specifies CASDLGTSQLSSYTF.

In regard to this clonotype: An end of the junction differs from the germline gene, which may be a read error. The CDR3 loop reads CASSSARYGYTF. CDR3 in DNA: TGTGCCAGCAGCTCGGCACGATATGGGTACACCTTC. V gene TRBV5-6 combines with J gene TRBJ1-2, with no clear D. Germline V gene data show CDR1 as SGHDT and CDR2 as YYEEEE. This CDR3 contains 12 residues.

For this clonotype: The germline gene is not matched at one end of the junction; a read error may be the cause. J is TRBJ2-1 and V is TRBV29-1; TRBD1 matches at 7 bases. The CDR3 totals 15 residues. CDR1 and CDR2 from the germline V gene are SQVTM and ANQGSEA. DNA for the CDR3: TGCAGCGTTCACGAGGGGGCAGTGGCCTACAATGGGCAGTTCTTC. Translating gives CSVHEGAVAYNGQFF.

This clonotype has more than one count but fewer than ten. This CDR3 is CSARAIAHSGSNNEQFF. The DNA for the CDR3 is TGCAGTGCTAGAGCAATAGCTCATAGCGGGAGTAACAATGAGCAGTTCTTC. V usage is TRBV20-1 and J usage is TRBJ2-1, with TRBD2 identical over 9 bases. The CDR3 contains 17 residues. Germline V CDR1 and CDR2: DFQATT, SNEGSKA (reference sequence). The trim removed 1 base at V and 5 bases at J, leaving 12 bases unmatched.

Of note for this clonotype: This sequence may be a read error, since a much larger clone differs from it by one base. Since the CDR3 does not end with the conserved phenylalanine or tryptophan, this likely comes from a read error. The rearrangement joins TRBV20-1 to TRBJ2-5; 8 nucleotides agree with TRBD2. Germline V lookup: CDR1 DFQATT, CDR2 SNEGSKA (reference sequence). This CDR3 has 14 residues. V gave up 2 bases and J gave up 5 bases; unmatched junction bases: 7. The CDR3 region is CSARPGGRSETQYL. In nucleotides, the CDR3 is TGCAGTGCTAGACCGGGGGGGAGGAGCGAGACCCAGTACTTA.

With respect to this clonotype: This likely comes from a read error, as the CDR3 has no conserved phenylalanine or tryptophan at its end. DNA of the CDR3: TGTGCCAGCAGCTTAGCCGGGAGTCTCAATAAACAGTTCCTC. Translating it yields CASSLAGSLNKQFL. The chain joins TRBV11-2 to TRBJ2-1; D possibly corresponds to TRBD2 (6 bases). V was trimmed by 1 base and J by 13 bases, leaving 17 bases between them. This CDR3 region has 14 residues. Germline CDR1 and CDR2: SGHAT and FQNNGV.

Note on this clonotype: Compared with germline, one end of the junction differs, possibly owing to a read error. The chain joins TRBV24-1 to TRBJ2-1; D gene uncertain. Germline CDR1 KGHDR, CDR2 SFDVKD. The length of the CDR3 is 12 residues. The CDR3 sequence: CVTSNPYNEQFF. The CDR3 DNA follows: TGTGTCACCAGTAACCCCTACAATGAGCAGTTCTTC.

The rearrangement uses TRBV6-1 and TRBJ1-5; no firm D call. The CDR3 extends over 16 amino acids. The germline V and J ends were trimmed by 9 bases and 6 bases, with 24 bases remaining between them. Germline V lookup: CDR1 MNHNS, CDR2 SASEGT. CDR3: CASRGWVPGLPQPQHF. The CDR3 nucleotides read TGTGCCAGTCGAGGGTGGGTCCCGGGTCTACCTCAGCCCCAGCATTTT.

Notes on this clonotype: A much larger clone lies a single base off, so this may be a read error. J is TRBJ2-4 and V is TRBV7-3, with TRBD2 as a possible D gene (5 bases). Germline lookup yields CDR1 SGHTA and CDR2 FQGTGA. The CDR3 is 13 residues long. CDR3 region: CAGSGEGSYIQYF. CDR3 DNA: TGTGCCGGCAGCGGAGAGGGATCGTACATTCAGTACTTC.

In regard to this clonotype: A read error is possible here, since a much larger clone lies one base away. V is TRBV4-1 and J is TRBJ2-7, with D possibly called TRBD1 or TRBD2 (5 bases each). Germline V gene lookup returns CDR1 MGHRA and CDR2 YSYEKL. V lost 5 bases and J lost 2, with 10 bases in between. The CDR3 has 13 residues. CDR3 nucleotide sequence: TGCGCCAGCAGCAACCGGGACCCCTACGAGCAGTACTTC. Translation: CASSNRDPYEQYF.